The 15 T cell receptor beta chains below come from one sample, sequenced in a study of blood T cell repertoires in COVID-19. Clones were sequenced by immunoSEQ multiplex PCR, and TCRdb holds only the in-frame ones, with some missing. The sample has some 290,000 clones; about 86% are singletons. Material: peripheral blood. The source is a woman aged 55-69 years with active or convalescent COVID-19.

The chain has TRBV19 and TRBJ1-1, with D possibly TRBD1 on 5 matching bases. The germline V and J ends were trimmed by 3 bases and 5 bases, with 13 bases remaining between them. The V gene's germline CDR1 is LNHDA and CDR2 SQIVND (reference sequence). This CDR3 is built from 14 residues. DNA for the CDR3: TGTGCCAGTAGTATTGAGCAGGGCTGGACTGAAGCTTTCTTT. Translating gives CASSIEQGWTEAFF.

The CDR3 spells CASSYSTRSEQYF. In DNA form, the CDR3 reads TGTGCCAGCAGTTACTCGACTCGTTCCGAGCAGTACTTC. V is TRBV6-6 and J is TRBJ2-7; no definite D call. Looked up from germline, CDR1 is MNHNY and CDR2 is SVGAGI (reference sequence). The CDR3 spans 13 residues. Trimming removed 0 bases from V and 6 bases from J, with 9 bases in between.

This clone was observed a few times. This chain connects TRBV4-1 to TRBJ1-3; D is possibly TRBD1 (6 bases). In germline, CDR1 is MGHRA, CDR2 YSYEKL. V was cut by 1 base and J by 0 bases, with 13 bases left in between. This CDR3 region has 17 residues. For the CDR3, the DNA is TGCGCCAGCAGCCAAGGAGCCCCCAGGGGCTCTGGAAACACCATATATTTT. Translation gives CASSQGAPRGSGNTIYF.

In its sample, this clone was seen once. Additional DNA sequences in this sample encode the identical CDR3. In DNA form, the CDR3 reads TGTGCCAGCAGCCGGACTAGCGGGGCCTACGAGCAGTACTTC. This gives the protein CASSRTSGAYEQYF. The chain recombines TRBV7-2 with TRBJ2-7; 12 nucleotides match TRBD2. V was clipped by 5 bases and J by 2 bases; unmatched bases: 1. The CDR3 consists of 14 residues. Germline-derived CDR1 and CDR2 are SGHTA and FQGNSA.

This CDR3 is CASLRTRDRGNAGANVLTF. CDR3 coding DNA: TGTGCCAGCCTTCGGACCAGGGACAGGGGAAATGCTGGGGCCAACGTCCTGACTTTC. The rearrangement uses TRBV5-4 and TRBJ2-6; 10 bases align to TRBD1. CDR3 length: 19 amino acids. Germline CDR1 and CDR2: SGHNT and YYREEE (reference sequence). J was trimmed by 2 bases and V by 7 bases; bases with no gene match: 15.

The rearrangement links TRBV7-2 to TRBJ2-5, with 8 bases lining up with TRBD1. Trimming cost V 5 bases and J 5 bases; bases outside gene matches: 22. The CDR3 extends over 19 amino acids. Germline-derived CDR1 and CDR2 are SGHTA and FQGNSA. Written as DNA, the CDR3 is TGTGCCAGCAGCCCCAGAATCAAAACAGGGGGGCCCTATGGGGAGACCCAGTACTTC. Its translation: CASSPRIKTGGPYGETQYF.

This clone was counted once. This chain uses TRBV7-3 with TRBJ2-7; D gene ambiguous. Germline-derived CDR1 and CDR2 are SGHTA and FQGTGA. Trimming removed 3 bases from V and 3 bases from J, with 9 bases in between. The CDR3 runs 13 residues. CDR3 coding DNA: TGTGCCAGCAGCTTTTTCCCCTTCTACGAGCAGTACTTC. Residues: CASSFFPFYEQYF. Together with reference TRBV7-3 and TRBJ2-7, the CDR3 gives the full variable domain: GAGVSQTPSNKVTEKGKYVELRCDPISGHTALYWYRQSLGQGPEFLIYFQGTGAADDSGLPNDRFFAVRPEGSVSTLKIQRTERGDSAVYLCASSFFPFYEQYFGPGTRLTVT.

The chain carries TRBV7-8 and TRBJ2-3; 13 nucleotides line up with TRBD2. The CDR3 sequence is 16 residues long. With 5 bases clipped from V and 2 bases from J, the junction kept 4 bases outside the gene matches. Germline lookup yields CDR1 SGHVS and CDR2 FQNEAQ. DNA for the CDR3: TGTGCCAGCAGCCCACTAGCGGGGGGGCCCACAGATACGCAGTATTTT. Translation gives CASSPLAGGPTDTQYF. The full variable domain, rest sourced from reference TRBV7-8 and TRBJ2-3, is GAGVSQSPRYKVAKRGQDVALRCDPISGHVSLFWYQQALGQGPEFLTYFQNEAQLDKSGLPSDRFFAERPEGSVSTLKIQRTQQEDSAVYLCASSPLAGGPTDTQYFGPGTRLTVL.

This clone appeared once. The chain has TRBV18 and TRBJ2-1; 14 bases fit TRBD2. This CDR3 spans 18 amino acids. CDR1 is KGHSH and CDR2 is LQKENI in the germline V gene. The J segment lost 9 bases and the V segment lost 0 bases, leaving 10 bases of the junction unmatched. This chain's CDR3 is CASSPPGLAGALGGEQFF. CDR3 coding DNA: TGTGCCAGCTCACCACCGGGACTAGCGGGGGCCCTAGGCGGTGAGCAGTTCTTC.

This clone turned up a few times. This rearrangement joins TRBV9 to TRBJ2-5, with 8 positions matching TRBD1. CDR3 length equals 14 residues. Trimming cost V 4 bases and J 6 bases; bases outside gene matches: 8. CDR1 and CDR2 (germline): SGDLS, YYNGEE. The CDR3 DNA follows: TGTGCCAGCAGCCCCTCCAGGGGGCCACAGACCCAGTACTTC. Translating it yields CASSPSRGPQTQYF.

V and J are TRBV6-2 or TRBV6-3 and TRBJ2-3, with 7 bases aligning to TRBD2. CDR3 length: 18 amino acids. With 0 bases clipped from V and 1 base from J, the junction kept 10 bases outside the gene matches. Germline CDR1 MNHEY, CDR2 SVGEGT. In DNA, the CDR3 is TGTGCCAGCAGTTACTCCGCATGGGGGGGGTCCGGCACAGATACGCAGTATTTT. Translation gives CASSYSAWGGSGTDTQYF.

The V call is TRBV28, the J call TRBJ1-5, with D perhaps TRBD1 (5 bases). CDR3 length equals 16 residues. V was clipped by 11 bases and J by 1 base, with 21 bases between them. Germline assignment: CDR1 MDHEN and CDR2 SYDVKM. CDR3 in DNA: TGTGCCTCAACCCGACAGTCGAGATTAAGCAATCAGCCCCAGCATTTT. This gives the protein CASTRQSRLSNQPQHF.

V and J are TRBV6-5 and TRBJ1-6; 8 bases agree with TRBD1. CDR1 and CDR2 from the germline V gene are MNHEY and SVGAGI. The ends lost 3 bases at V and 4 bases at J; junction bases unmatched: 2. The CDR3 consists of 15 residues. The CDR3 region has the DNA TGTGCCAGCAGTTATGGACAGGGTTATAATTCACCCCTCCACTTT. Amino acids: CASSYGQGYNSPLHF.

This chain uses TRBV5-6 with TRBJ2-1, with 7 nucleotides matching TRBD2. The length of the CDR3 is 14 residues. The ends lost 4 bases at V and 5 bases at J; junction bases unmatched: 6. Germline V gene data show CDR1 as SGHDT and CDR2 as YYEEEE. The CDR3 region is CASSIAGNDNEQFF. The CDR3 region has the DNA TGTGCCAGCAGCATAGCGGGTAATGACAATGAGCAGTTCTTC.

This chain uses TRBV5-4 with TRBJ1-1; D not certain. The germline CDR1 and CDR2 sequences are SGHNT and YYREEE (reference sequence). V was shortened by 1 base and J by 4 bases, with 8 bases between the two germline ends. The CDR3 is made up of 13 amino acids. This chain's CDR3 is CASSLYGFTEAFF. In DNA form, the CDR3 reads TGTGCCAGCAGCTTGTACGGGTTCACTGAAGCTTTCTTT. The full variable domain, completed using reference TRBV5-4 and TRBJ1-1, is ETGVTQSPTHLIKTRGQQVTLRCSSQSGHNTVSWYQQALGQGPQFIFQYYREEENGRGNFPPRFSGLQFPNYSSELNVNALELDDSALYLCASSLYGFTEAFFGQGTRLTVV.